This TCR beta chain was profiled in a study of T cell responses to AZD1222 COVID-19 vaccine. A remark on this clone: Its antigen is unknown.

Produced via immunoSEQ multiplex PCR; TCRdb's table is partial and in-frame only. The table includes 170,000 or so clones, around nine tenths detected once. The germline V gene has CDR1 SGHRS and CDR2 YFSETQ. V gave up 4 bases and J gave up 4 bases; unmatched junction bases: 5. This CDR3 has 16 residues. Whole-study results and caveats: Mapped onto spike, vaccine-associated CD4 TCRs spanned it and were dominant at 160-218 and 743-854. No repertoire was sampled before or during the peak T cell response, only after it. Donors skewed white British and female; clonal diversity was possibly underestimated.

Sequences were derived from peripheral blood, sampled on day 0 of AZD1222 vaccination. The clonotype originates from an adult in good health. The chain combines TRBV5-1 with TRBJ2-3, with 14 bases aligning to TRBD2. CDR3 DNA sequence: TGCGCCAGCAGCCCAGGACTAGCGGGGGGCGCAGATACGCAGTATTTT. Protein: CASSPGLAGGADTQYF.